A single sample gave rise to the 30 T cell receptor beta chains below, sequenced in a study of T cells after yellow fever vaccination. TCRdb analysed the 5' RACE reads with MiXCR anew, one entry per CDR3 protein. The sample lists about 210,000 distinct CDR3 sequences, roughly 6.2% occurring once. The source was CD4+ T cells sorted from PBMCs, collected on the day of the yellow fever booster vaccination. All receptors come from a man aged 25-45 years who received the YFV17D yellow fever vaccine.

The rearrangement uses TRBV19 and TRBJ2-1, with 7 bases that match TRBD2. CDR3 length: 16 residues. Germline V gene sequence: CDR1 LNHDA, CDR2 SQIVND (reference sequence). V gave up 6 bases and J gave up 4 bases; unmatched junction bases: 12. The CDR3 sequence: CASRPAPTSAYNEQFF. Written as DNA, the CDR3 is TGTGCCAGTAGGCCGGCTCCCACTAGCGCTTACAATGAGCAGTTCTTC.

This clonotype has a count of ten or more. V is TRBV3-1 and J is TRBJ1-6; D unresolved. Trimming took 0 bases from V and 8 from J, leaving 8 bases between them. Germline loops: CDR1 LGHDT, CDR2 YNNKEL (reference sequence). This CDR3 has 14 amino acids. The CDR3 region is CASSQDPSYSPLHF. The DNA of the CDR3 is TGTGCCAGCAGCCAAGACCCGTCATATTCACCCCTCCACTTT. The full variable domain, completed using reference TRBV3-1 and TRBJ1-6, is DTAVSQTPKYLVTQMGNDKSIKCEQNLGHDTMYWYKQDSKKFLKIMFSYNNKELIINETVPNRFSPKSPDKAHLNLHINSLELGDSAVYFCASSQDPSYSPLHFGNGTRLTVT.

The table lists this clonotype with a few counts. The rearrangement uses TRBV7-8 and TRBJ2-5, with D perhaps matching TRBD1 (5 bases). Germline V gene lookup returns CDR1 SGHVS and CDR2 FQNEAQ. Trimming took off 5 bases at V and 9 bases at J, with 13 bases between the two ends. CDR3 length: 12 amino acids. The CDR3 protein is CASSLAMGPQYF. The DNA for the CDR3 is TGTGCCAGCAGCCTCGCGATGGGGCCCCAGTACTTC.

This clonotype has ten or more counts. V gene TRBV7-8 combines with J gene TRBJ2-3; no firm D call. This CDR3 is 14 amino acids long. Per germline, CDR1 SGHVS and CDR2 FQNEAQ. Trimming pared 5 bases from V and 7 bases from J, leaving 16 bases between. DNA of the CDR3: TGTGCCAGCAGCCCGACGCCGCTTAGCCATACGCAGTATTTT. Residues: CASSPTPLSHTQYF.

V gene TRBV7-2 combines with J gene TRBJ2-1; TRBD1 matches 7 bases. Germline CDR1 and CDR2: SGHTA and FQGNSA. V trimming: 5 bases; J trimming: 3 bases; junction bases outside the gene matches: 4. CDR3 length: 14 amino acids. The CDR3 spells CASSRGGNYNEQFF. CDR3 sequence (DNA): TGTGCCAGCAGCAGAGGGGGCAACTACAATGAGCAGTTCTTC.

The chain has TRBV6-2 or TRBV6-3 and TRBJ2-3; 7 bases align to TRBD2. The CDR3 has 12 residues. V dropped 10 bases and J dropped 6; count of bases not matched to a gene: 7. Germline CDR1 and CDR2: MNHEY and SVGEGT. In nucleotides, the CDR3 is TGTGCCACCAAGCGGGATTCGGATACGCAGTATTTT. Translation gives CATKRDSDTQYF.

The sample holds a few counts of this clonotype. J is TRBJ2-5 and V is TRBV10-3; 7 nucleotides agree with TRBD2. After removal of 2 bases from V and 2 bases from J, the junction contained 8 bases not matched to a gene. Germline CDR1 reads ENHRY; CDR2 reads SYGVKD. The CDR3 has 16 amino acids. CDR3 sequence reads: CAISEPGRAAQETQYF. Written as DNA, the CDR3 is TGTGCCATCAGTGAGCCAGGGAGGGCGGCTCAAGAGACCCAGTACTTC.

This clonotype was counted a few times. The rearrangement uses TRBV20-1 and TRBJ2-7; possible D gene TRBD2, 6 bases. Trimming removed 4 bases from V and 6 bases from J, with 13 bases in between. CDR3 length equals 12 residues. Germline CDR1 DFQATT, CDR2 SNEGSKA (reference sequence). DNA of the CDR3: TGCAGTGCTAAGAGGAGGGCCTCCGAGCAGTACTTC. Translating gives CSAKRRASEQYF.

This clonotype was found many times. One end of the junction fails to match germline, which may point to a read error. The chain links TRBV5-1 to TRBJ2-2; possible D gene TRBD2, 5 bases. This CDR3 contains 13 residues. CDR1 SGHRS and CDR2 YFSETQ come from the germline V gene. The CDR3 loop reads CASSSRGTGELFF. DNA of the CDR3: TGTGCCAGCAGCTCCCGGGGCACCGGGGAGCTGTTTTTT.

This clonotype showed up many times. V usage is TRBV7-2 and J usage is TRBJ2-5; D ambiguous. V was trimmed by 1 base and J by 9 bases, leaving 9 bases between them. CDR1 is SGHTA and CDR2 is FQGNSA in the germline V gene. The CDR3 is 12 amino acids. Written as DNA, the CDR3 is TGTGCCAGCAGCTTAGGGAGACTGTCCCAGTACTTC. Amino acids: CASSLGRLSQYF. Using reference TRBV7-2 and TRBJ2-5 for the parts outside the CDR3, the full variable domain is GAGVSQSPSNKVTEKGKDVELRCDPISGHTALYWYRQSLGQGLEFLIYFQGNSAPDKSGLPSDRFSAERTGGSVSTLTIQRTQQEDSAVYLCASSLGRLSQYFGPGTRLLVL.

This chain connects TRBV15 to TRBJ2-5, with D uncertain. CDR3 length: 13 amino acids. The germline CDR1 and CDR2 sequences are LNHNV and YYDKDF (reference sequence). V dropped 0 bases and J dropped 5 bases, with 7 bases sitting between them. The CDR3 spells CATSRDPGETQYF. The CDR3, as DNA: TGTGCCACCAGCAGAGATCCTGGCGAGACCCAGTACTTC.

This clonotype was detected ten times or more. The chain uses TRBV6-1 and TRBJ2-7; no reliable D call. This CDR3 has 13 amino acids. With 7 bases removed from V and 5 bases from J, the gap between germline ends came to 15 bases. Germline V gene data show CDR1 as MNHNS and CDR2 as SASEGT. The CDR3 nucleotides are TGTGCCAGCACCTCCCCGGGTTTGAACGAGCAGTACTTC. It translates to CASTSPGLNEQYF.

Many counts were recorded for this clonotype. The chain carries TRBV28 and TRBJ2-1; no definite D call. The V gene lost 7 bases and the J gene lost 5 bases, with 12 bases spanning the gap. CDR3 length: 13 amino acids. Germline V gene sequence: CDR1 MDHEN, CDR2 SYDVKM. CDR3 loop: CASTLGLNNEQFF. Written as DNA, the CDR3 is TGTGCCAGCACCCTCGGCCTGAACAATGAGCAGTTCTTC. Looking up the rest from reference TRBV28 and TRBJ2-1 gives the full variable domain: DVKVTQSSRYLVKRTGEKVFLECVQDMDHENMFWYRQDPGLGLRLIYFSYDVKMKEKGDIPEGYSVSREKKERFSLILESASTNQTSMYLCASTLGLNNEQFFGPGTRLTVL.

A remark on this clonotype: A much larger clone lies one base from this, so it may be a read error. The rearrangement uses TRBV29-1 and TRBJ2-7; the D gene could be TRBD1 or TRBD2 (5 bases each). CDR1 SQVTM and CDR2 ANQGSEA come from the germline V gene. The CDR3 contains 11 residues. This CDR3 reads CSAGTFYEQHF. In DNA, the CDR3 is TGCAGCGCGGGGACCTTCTACGAGCAGCACTTC.

This clonotype has a count of ten or more. The chain carries TRBV29-1 and TRBJ1-3; no clear D gene. V lost 6 bases to trimming and J lost 1 base, with 16 bases between them. Germline V gives CDR1 SQVTM, CDR2 ANQGSEA. CDR3 length equals 15 residues. This CDR3 is CSVAPVVGSGNTIYF. In nucleotides, the CDR3 is TGCAGCGTGGCCCCGGTCGTGGGTTCTGGAAACACCATATATTTT.

At least ten counts were recorded for this clonotype. The chain uses TRBV29-1 and TRBJ2-5, with D perhaps TRBD1 (5 bases). The CDR3 is 14 amino acids. Germline V gene data show CDR1 as SQVTM and CDR2 as ANQGSEA. The V end lost 7 bases, the J end lost 5 bases, and 20 bases lay between the germline ends. The CDR3 spells CSAKLGTRVETQYF. CDR3 bases: TGCAGCGCCAAGCTTGGCACCAGGGTGGAGACCCAGTACTTC.

This clonotype turned up a few times. The chain couples TRBV5-4 to TRBJ1-5; maybe TRBD1 (6 bases). Between the trimmed V and J ends, which lost 3 bases and 2 bases, there was a span of 24 bases. In germline, CDR1 is SGHNT, CDR2 YYREEE (reference sequence). The CDR3 covers 19 residues. DNA for the CDR3: TGTGCCAGCAGCTCAAAAGCACACAGGGATCGGCGTCGCAATCAGCCCCAGCATTTT. This sequence encodes CASSSKAHRDRRRNQPQHF.

This clonotype was observed at least ten times. This chain connects TRBV3-1 to TRBJ2-2; the D is unclear. Germline CDR1 LGHDT, CDR2 YNNKEL (reference sequence). This CDR3 is 12 amino acids long. V lost 6 bases to trimming and J lost 8 bases, with 10 bases between them. The DNA of the CDR3 is TGTGCCAGCAGTCGACCGGAGGGGGAGCTGTTTTTT. Amino acid sequence: CASSRPEGELFF.

As to this clonotype: A much larger clone sits a single nucleotide away, making a read error possible. The chain joins TRBV4-2 to TRBJ2-3; 7 nucleotides align to TRBD2. From germline, CDR1 is LGHNA and CDR2 YNFKEQ. V shed 1 base and J 5 bases; nucleotides not matched to a gene: 12. CDR3 length equals 17 residues. This chain's CDR3 is CASSQGPPSGGRDTQYF. The CDR3 coding sequence is TGTGCCAGCAGCCAAGGTCCCCCTAGCGGAGGGAGAGATACGCAGTATTTT.

This clonotype was picked up many times. This sequence joins TRBV20-1 and TRBJ2-7, with TRBD1 as a possible D gene (6 bases). V dropped 6 bases and J dropped 0 bases, with 12 bases sitting between them. Per germline, CDR1 DFQATT and CDR2 SNEGSKA (reference sequence). The CDR3 is 13 amino acids. The DNA for the CDR3 is TGCAGTGCCTTTGACAGGCGCTCCTACGAGCAGTACTTC. This sequence encodes CSAFDRRSYEQYF.

This clonotype was seen many times. The rearrangement uses TRBV12-3 or TRBV12-4 and TRBJ2-6; the D call may be TRBD1 or TRBD2 (5 bases each). The germline V and J ends were trimmed by 4 bases and 1 base, with 11 bases remaining between them. The CDR3 runs to 16 residues. CDR3 in DNA: TGTGCCAGCAGTTCCAAGGGGAGTTCTGGGGCCAACGTCCTGACTTTC. Translating it yields CASSSKGSSGANVLTF.

V and J are TRBV19 and TRBJ2-1; 7 positions match TRBD2. The V segment lost 5 bases and the J segment 8 bases; nucleotides outside the gene matches: 6. Per the germline V gene, CDR1 is LNHDA and CDR2 is SQIVND (reference sequence). The CDR3 extends over 13 amino acids. In DNA form, the CDR3 reads TGTGCCAGTAGTCAGGGAGGGTGGGATGAGCAGTTCTTC. This gives the protein CASSQGGWDEQFF.

V is TRBV20-1 and J is TRBJ2-3, with D perhaps TRBD1 or TRBD2 (5 bases each). The CDR3 has 12 residues. V shed 5 bases and J shed 4 bases, with 10 bases lying between them. Per germline, CDR1 DFQATT and CDR2 SNEGSKA (reference sequence). The DNA of the CDR3 is TGCAGTGCTGAGGGGTCGCCAGATACGCAGTATTTT. Translating it yields CSAEGSPDTQYF.

This clonotype appeared many times. This chain uses TRBV29-1 with TRBJ2-7, with D tentatively TRBD1 (6 bases). Trimming shortened V by 0 bases and J by 2 bases, and 8 bases separated the two germline ends. CDR1 is SQVTM and CDR2 is ANQGSEA in the germline V gene. The CDR3 has 13 residues. The CDR3 bases are TGCAGCGTTGAAGAACCAGGGGCCTACGAGCAGTACTTC. Its protein is CSVEEPGAYEQYF.

This clonotype was picked up many times. This chain links TRBV7-9 with TRBJ2-5; the D call may be TRBD1 or TRBD2 (5 bases each). Per the germline V gene, CDR1 is SEHNR and CDR2 is FQNEAQ (reference sequence). The CDR3 is 15 amino acids. The V and J ends lost 0 bases and 3 bases respectively, with 11 bases between them. The CDR3 coding sequence is TGTGCCAGCAGCTTAGCCCGGGGCCGGGAAGAGACCCAGTACTTC. Its translation is CASSLARGREETQYF.

This clonotype is a singleton in its sample. V usage is TRBV20-1 and J usage is TRBJ2-1; D gene unclear. Germline V gene lookup returns CDR1 DFQATT and CDR2 SNEGSKA (reference sequence). The CDR3 is 14 residues long. V lost 0 bases, J lost 6 bases, and 12 bases lay in between. The CDR3 is CSARDAYRFNEQFF. The CDR3 bases are TGCAGTGCTAGAGATGCCTACCGTTTCAATGAGCAGTTCTTC.

The rearrangement uses TRBV27 and TRBJ1-2; 7 positions agree with TRBD1. J was trimmed by 5 bases and V by 10 bases; bases with no gene match: 7. The CDR3 is 12 amino acids. Germline lookup yields CDR1 MNHEY and CDR2 SMNVEV (reference sequence). The CDR3, as DNA: TGTGCCACCGCAGGGGGGGGGTATGGCTACACCTTC. As protein: CATAGGGYGYTF.

The V gene is TRBV5-4, the J gene TRBJ2-7; 7 bases line up with TRBD2. Germline lookup yields CDR1 SGHNT and CDR2 YYREEE (reference sequence). The CDR3 sequence is 13 residues long. V trimming: 5 bases; J trimming: 2 bases; junction bases outside the gene matches: 4. The CDR3 DNA sequence: TGTGCCAGCAGGGCTAGCGGAACCTACGAGCAGTACTTC. Its protein is CASRASGTYEQYF.

This clonotype was found a few times. This sequence joins TRBV9 and TRBJ2-1, with TRBD2 matching over 13 bases. With V trimmed by 2 bases and J by 10 bases, 12 bases remained unmatched. CDR3 length equals 17 residues. CDR1 and CDR2 (germline): SGDLS, YYNGEE. This chain's CDR3 is CASSVGLAGYGRVEQFF. The CDR3 region has the DNA TGTGCCAGCAGCGTGGGACTAGCGGGATACGGGCGTGTCGAGCAGTTCTTC.

The chain joins TRBV5-1 to TRBJ2-7; D possibly uses TRBD1 or TRBD2 (5 bases each). CDR3 size: 15 residues. The germline gives CDR1 SGHRS, CDR2 YFSETQ. The germline V and J ends were trimmed by 4 bases and 0 bases, with 14 bases remaining between them. CDR3: CASSVRDPYSYEQYF. The CDR3 nucleotides read TGCGCCAGCAGCGTACGGGACCCTTACTCCTACGAGCAGTACTTC.